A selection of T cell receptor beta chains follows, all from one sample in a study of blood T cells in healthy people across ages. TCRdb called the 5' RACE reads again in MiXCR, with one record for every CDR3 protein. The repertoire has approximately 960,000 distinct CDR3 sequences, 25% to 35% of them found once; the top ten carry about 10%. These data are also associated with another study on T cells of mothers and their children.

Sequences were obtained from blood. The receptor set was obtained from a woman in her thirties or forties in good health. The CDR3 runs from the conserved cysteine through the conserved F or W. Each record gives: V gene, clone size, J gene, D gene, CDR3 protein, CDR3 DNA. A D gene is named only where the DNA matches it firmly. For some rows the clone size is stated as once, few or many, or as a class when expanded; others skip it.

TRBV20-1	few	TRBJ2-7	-	CSASESSYEQYF	TGCAGTGCTAGTGAGTCTAGCTACGAGCAGTACTTC
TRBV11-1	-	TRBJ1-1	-	CASSPRSGGRTEAFF	TGTGCCAGCAGCCCAAGAAGTGGGGGCCGGACTGAAGCTTTCTTT
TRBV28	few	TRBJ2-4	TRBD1	CASSLWNKGRQGAPGTLAKNIQYF	TGTGCCAGCAGTTTATGGAATAAGGGTCGGCAGGGGGCGCCTGGAACCTTAGCCAAAAACATTCAGTACTTC
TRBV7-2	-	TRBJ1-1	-	CASSWSRNTEAFF	TGTGCCAGCAGCTGGTCGAGGAACACTGAAGCTTTCTTT
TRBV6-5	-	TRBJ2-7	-	CASSTGPWGEQYF	TGTGCCAGCAGCACGGGTCCCTGGGGTGAGCAGTACTTC
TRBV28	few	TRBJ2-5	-	CASNRDGGYQETQYF	TGTGCCAGCAACCGGGACGGTGGGTACCAAGAGACCCAGTACTTC
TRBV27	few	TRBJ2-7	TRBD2	CASSPGTQRGDFFYEQYF	TGTGCCAGCAGTCCGGGGACGCAGCGGGGGGATTTCTTCTACGAGCAGTACTTC
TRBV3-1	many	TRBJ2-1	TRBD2	CASSQFLAGVYNEQFF	TGTGCCAGCAGCCAATTCCTAGCGGGGGTCTACAATGAGCAGTTCTTC
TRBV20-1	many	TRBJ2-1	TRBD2	CSARDRGAGGLYEQFF	TGCAGTGCTAGAGATCGGGGAGCGGGGGGGCTCTATGAGCAGTTCTTC
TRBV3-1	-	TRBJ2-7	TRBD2	CASKGRGLADTPEGEQYF	TGTGCCAGCAAGGGTAGGGGACTAGCGGACACTCCCGAAGGGGAGCAGTACTTC
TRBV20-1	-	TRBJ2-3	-	CSVWGFTTDTQYF	TGCAGTGTCTGGGGCTTTACCACAGATACGCAGTATTTT
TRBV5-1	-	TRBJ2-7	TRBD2	CASSWEAGPYEQYF	TGCGCCAGCAGCTGGGAAGCGGGGCCCTACGAGCAGTACTTC
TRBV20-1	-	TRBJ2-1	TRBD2	CSGGGSSYNEQFF	TGCAGTGGGGGGGGTAGCTCCTACAATGAGCAGTTCTTC
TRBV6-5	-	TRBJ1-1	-	CASRTGALNTEAFF	TGTGCCAGCAGAACGGGCGCCCTGAACACTGAAGCTTTCTTT
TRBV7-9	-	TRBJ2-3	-	CASAGSSTDTQYF	TGTGCCAGCGCAGGGTCGAGCACAGATACGCAGTATTTT
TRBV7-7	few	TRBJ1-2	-	CASSLGKNDYTF	TGTGCTAGCAGCTTAGGCAAGAATGACTACACCTTC
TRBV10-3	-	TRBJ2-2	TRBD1	CAIRQGAEWNTGELFF	TGTGCCATCCGACAGGGGGCTGAATGGAACACCGGGGAGCTGTTTTTT
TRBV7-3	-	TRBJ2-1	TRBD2	CASSVGLANYNEQIF	TGTGCCAGCAGCGTGGGACTAGCGAACTACAATGAGCAGATCTTC
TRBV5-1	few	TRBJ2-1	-	CASRTRDPGSYSEQFF	TGCGCCAGCAGGACCCGGGACCCGGGCTCCTACAGTGAGCAGTTCTTC
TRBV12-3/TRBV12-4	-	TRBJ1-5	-	CASSLALRWGNQPQHF	TGTGCCAGCAGTTTAGCGCTAAGGTGGGGAAATCAGCCCCAGCATTTT
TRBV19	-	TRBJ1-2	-	CASSTGGTANYGYTF	TGTGCCAGTAGTACTGGGGGCACAGCTAACTATGGCTACACCTTC
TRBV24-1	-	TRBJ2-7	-	CATSDSGDPLYEQYF	TGTGCCACCAGTGATTCGGGGGACCCCCTCTACGAGCAGTACTTC
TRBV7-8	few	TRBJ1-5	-	CASSQRTVSNQPQHF	TGTGCCAGCAGCCAAAGGACGGTCAGCAATCAGCCCCAGCATTTT
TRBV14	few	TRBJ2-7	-	CASSQDTWRDGTYEQYF	TGTGCCAGCAGCCAAGATACCTGGAGGGACGGGACCTACGAGCAGTACTTC
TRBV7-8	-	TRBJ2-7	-	CVSSSLHSGDYEQYF	TGTGTCAGCAGCTCGCTTCATTCGGGTGACTACGAGCAGTACTTC
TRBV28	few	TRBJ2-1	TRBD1	CASSSTGFDNEQFF	TGTGCCAGCAGTTCGACAGGGTTCGACAATGAGCAGTTCTTC
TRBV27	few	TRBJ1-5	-	CASSFGPGRTNQPQHF	-
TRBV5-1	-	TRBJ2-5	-	CASSMGPRTQETQYF	TGCGCCAGCAGCATGGGACCCCGAACTCAGGAGACCCAGTACTTC
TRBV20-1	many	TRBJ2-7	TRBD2	CSVTGTSNSEQYF	TGCAGTGTGACCGGGACTAGTAATTCCGAGCAGTACTTC
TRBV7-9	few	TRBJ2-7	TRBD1	CASSSPEGQVSYEQYF	TGTGCCAGCAGCTCCCCCGAGGGACAGGTGTCCTACGAGCAGTACTTC
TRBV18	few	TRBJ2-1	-	CASSPPLDGVEQFF	TGTGCCAGCTCACCACCGTTGGATGGAGTTGAGCAGTTCTTC